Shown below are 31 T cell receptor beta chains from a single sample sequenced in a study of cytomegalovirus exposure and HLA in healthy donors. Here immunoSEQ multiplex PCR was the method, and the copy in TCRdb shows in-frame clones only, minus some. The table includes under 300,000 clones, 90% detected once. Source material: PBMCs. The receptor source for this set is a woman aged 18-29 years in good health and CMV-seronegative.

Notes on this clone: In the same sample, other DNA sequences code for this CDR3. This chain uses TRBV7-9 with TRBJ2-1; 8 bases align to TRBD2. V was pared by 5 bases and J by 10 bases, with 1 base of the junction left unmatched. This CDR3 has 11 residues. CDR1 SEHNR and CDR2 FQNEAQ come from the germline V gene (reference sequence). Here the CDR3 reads CASSPSGEQFF. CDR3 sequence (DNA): TGTGCCAGCAGCCCTAGCGGGGAGCAGTTCTTC.

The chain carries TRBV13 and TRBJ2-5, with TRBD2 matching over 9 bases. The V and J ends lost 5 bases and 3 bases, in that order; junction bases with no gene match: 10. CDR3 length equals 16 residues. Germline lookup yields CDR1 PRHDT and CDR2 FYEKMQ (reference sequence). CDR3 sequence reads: CASSPLIGGGEETQYF. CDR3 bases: TGTGCCAGCAGCCCCCTTATAGGCGGGGGGGAAGAGACCCAGTACTTC.

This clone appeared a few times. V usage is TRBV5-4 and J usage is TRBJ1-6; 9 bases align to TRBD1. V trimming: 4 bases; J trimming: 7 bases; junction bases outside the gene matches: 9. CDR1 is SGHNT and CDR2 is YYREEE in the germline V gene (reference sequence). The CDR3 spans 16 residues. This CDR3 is CASSPDRGSLNSPLHF. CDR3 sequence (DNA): TGTGCCAGCAGCCCGGACAGGGGAAGTTTGAATTCACCCCTCCACTTT.

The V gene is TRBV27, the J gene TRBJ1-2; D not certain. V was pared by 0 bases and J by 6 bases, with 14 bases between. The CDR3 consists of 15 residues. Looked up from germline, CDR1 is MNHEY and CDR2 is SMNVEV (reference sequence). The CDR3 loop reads CASSLSRALRDGYTF. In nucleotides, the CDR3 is TGTGCCAGCAGTTTATCGCGCGCTTTAAGAGATGGCTACACCTTC.

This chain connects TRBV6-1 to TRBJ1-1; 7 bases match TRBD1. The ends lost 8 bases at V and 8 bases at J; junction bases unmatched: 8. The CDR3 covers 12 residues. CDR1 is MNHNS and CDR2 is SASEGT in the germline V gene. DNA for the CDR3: TGTGCCAGCGATGACACAGGGGCAGAAGCTTTCTTT. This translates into CASDDTGAEAFF.

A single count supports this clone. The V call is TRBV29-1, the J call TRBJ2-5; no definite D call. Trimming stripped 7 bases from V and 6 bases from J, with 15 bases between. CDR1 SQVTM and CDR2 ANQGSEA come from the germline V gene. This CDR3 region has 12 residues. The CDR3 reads CSAGSFSQTQYF. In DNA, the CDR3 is TGCAGCGCCGGGTCATTCTCGCAGACCCAGTACTTC.

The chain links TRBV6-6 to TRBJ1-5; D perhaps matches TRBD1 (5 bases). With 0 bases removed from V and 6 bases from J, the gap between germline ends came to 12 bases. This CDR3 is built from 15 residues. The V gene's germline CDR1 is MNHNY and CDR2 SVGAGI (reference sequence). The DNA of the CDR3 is TGTGCCAGCAGTTACTCACGACCCGGGGGTCAGCCCCAGCATTTT. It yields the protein CASSYSRPGGQPQHF.

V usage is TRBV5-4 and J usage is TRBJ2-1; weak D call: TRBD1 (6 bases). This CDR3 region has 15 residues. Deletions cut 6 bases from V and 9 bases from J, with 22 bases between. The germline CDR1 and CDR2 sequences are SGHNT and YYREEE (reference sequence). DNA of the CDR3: TGTGCCAGCACCCTTGGGGGCCCCGCCCGCGGTGAGCAGTTCTTC. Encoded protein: CASTLGGPARGEQFF.

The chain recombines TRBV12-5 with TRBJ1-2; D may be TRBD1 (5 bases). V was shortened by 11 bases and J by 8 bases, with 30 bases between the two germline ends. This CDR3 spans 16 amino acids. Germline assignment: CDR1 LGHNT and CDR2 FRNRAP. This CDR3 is CASTTQVGVVCLGYTF. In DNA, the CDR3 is TGTGCTTCCACGACCCAGGTAGGGGTTGTGTGCCTAGGCTACACCTTC.

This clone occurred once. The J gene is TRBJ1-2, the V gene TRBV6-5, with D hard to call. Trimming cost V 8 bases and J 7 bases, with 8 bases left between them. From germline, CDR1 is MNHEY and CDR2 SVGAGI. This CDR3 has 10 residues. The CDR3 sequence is CASRRGGYTF. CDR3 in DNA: TGTGCCAGCCGGAGAGGTGGCTACACCTTC.

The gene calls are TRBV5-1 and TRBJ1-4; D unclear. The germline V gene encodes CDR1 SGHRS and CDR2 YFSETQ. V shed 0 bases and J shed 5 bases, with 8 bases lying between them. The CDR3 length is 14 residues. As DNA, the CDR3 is TGCGCCAGCAGCTTGGACAGAGAAAATGAAAAACTGTTTTTT. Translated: CASSLDRENEKLFF.

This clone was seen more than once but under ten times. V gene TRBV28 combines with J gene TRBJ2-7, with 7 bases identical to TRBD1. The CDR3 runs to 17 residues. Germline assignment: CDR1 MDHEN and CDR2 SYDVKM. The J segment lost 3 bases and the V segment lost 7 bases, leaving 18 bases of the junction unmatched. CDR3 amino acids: CASTSSGTEHSYYEQYV. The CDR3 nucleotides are TGTGCCAGCACCTCGTCGGGGACAGAGCATTCCTACTACGAGCAGTACGTC.

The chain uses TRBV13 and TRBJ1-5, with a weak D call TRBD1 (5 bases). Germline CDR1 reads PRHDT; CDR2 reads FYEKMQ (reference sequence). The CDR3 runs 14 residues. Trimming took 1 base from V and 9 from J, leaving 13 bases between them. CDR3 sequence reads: CASSLATGQGPQHF. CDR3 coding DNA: TGTGCCAGCAGCTTAGCCACAGGCCAAGGGCCCCAGCATTTT.

The CDR3 reads CASSGGHGTNEKLFF. The CDR3 nucleotides are TGTGCCAGCAGTGGTGGACATGGGACTAATGAAAAACTGTTTTTT. The chain links TRBV25-1 to TRBJ1-4; maybe TRBD1 (5 bases). Germline assignment: CDR1 MGHDK and CDR2 SYGVNS. V lost 4 bases and J lost 2, with 11 bases in between. There are 15 residues in the CDR3.

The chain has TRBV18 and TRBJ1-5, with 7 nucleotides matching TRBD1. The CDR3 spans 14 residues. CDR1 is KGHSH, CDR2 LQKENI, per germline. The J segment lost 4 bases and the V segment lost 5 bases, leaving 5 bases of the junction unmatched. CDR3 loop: CASSTGDRNQPQHF. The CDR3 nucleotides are TGTGCCAGCTCAACTGGGGACAGAAATCAGCCCCAGCATTTT.

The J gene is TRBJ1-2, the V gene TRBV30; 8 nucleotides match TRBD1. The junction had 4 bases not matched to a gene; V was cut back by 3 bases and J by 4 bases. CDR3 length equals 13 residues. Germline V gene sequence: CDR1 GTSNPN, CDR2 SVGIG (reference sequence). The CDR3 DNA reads TGTGCCTGGAGAACACAGGGGGGCTATGGCTACACCTTC. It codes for CAWRTQGGYGYTF.

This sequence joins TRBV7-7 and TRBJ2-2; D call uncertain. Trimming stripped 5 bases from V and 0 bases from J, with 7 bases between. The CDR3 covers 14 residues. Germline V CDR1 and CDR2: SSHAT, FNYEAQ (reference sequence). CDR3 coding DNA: TGTGCCAGCAGCCCGACATCGAACACCGGGGAGCTGTTTTTT. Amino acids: CASSPTSNTGELFF.

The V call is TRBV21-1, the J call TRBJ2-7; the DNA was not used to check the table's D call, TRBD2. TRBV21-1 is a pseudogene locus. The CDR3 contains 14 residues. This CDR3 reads CASSKVSGAYEQYV. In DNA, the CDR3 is TGTGCCAGCAGCAAAGTGAGCGGGGCCTACGAGCAGTACGTC.

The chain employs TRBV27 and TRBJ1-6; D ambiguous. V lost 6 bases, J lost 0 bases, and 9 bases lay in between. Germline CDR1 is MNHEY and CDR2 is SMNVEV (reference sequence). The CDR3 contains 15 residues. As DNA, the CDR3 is TGTGCCAGCAGGTTTTGGAGCTCCTATAATTCACCCCTCCACTTT. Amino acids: CASRFWSSYNSPLHF.

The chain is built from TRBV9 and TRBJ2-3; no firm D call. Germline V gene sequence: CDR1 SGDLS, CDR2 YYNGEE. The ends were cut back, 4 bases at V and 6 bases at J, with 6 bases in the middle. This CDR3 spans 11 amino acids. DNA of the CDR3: TGTGCCAGCAGCTCCCGGGATACGCAGTATTTT. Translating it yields CASSSRDTQYF.

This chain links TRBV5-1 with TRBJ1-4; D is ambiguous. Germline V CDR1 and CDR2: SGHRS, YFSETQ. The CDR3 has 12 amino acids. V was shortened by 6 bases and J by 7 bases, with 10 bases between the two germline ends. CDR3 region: CASKAGSEKLFF. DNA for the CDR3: TGCGCCAGCAAGGCGGGGTCTGAAAAACTGTTTTTT.

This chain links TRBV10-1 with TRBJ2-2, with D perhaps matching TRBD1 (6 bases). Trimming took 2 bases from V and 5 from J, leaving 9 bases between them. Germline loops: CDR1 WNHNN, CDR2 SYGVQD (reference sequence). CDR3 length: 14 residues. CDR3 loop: CASSEEQGTGELFF. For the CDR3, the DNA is TGCGCCAGCAGTGAGGAACAGGGAACCGGGGAGCTGTTTTTT.

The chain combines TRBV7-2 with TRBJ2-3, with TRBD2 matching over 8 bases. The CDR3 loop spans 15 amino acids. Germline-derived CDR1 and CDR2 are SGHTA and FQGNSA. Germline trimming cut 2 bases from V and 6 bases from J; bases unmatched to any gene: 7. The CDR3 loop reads CASSLLAGYRDTQYF. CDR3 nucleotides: TGTGCCAGCAGCTTATTAGCGGGGTACCGCGATACGCAGTATTTT.

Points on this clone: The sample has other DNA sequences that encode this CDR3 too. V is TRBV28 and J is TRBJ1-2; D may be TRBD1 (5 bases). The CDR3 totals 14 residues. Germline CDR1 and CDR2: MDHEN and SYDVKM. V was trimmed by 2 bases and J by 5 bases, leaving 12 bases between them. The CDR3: CASSLGAANYGYTF. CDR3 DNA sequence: TGTGCCAGCAGTTTAGGGGCGGCCAATTATGGCTACACCTTC.

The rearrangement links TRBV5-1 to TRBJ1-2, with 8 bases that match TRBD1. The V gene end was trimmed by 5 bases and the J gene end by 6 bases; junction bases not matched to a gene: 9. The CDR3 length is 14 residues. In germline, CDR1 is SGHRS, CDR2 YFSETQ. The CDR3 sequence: CASSKQGEADGYTF. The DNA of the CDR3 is TGCGCCAGCAGTAAACAGGGGGAGGCGGATGGCTACACCTTC.

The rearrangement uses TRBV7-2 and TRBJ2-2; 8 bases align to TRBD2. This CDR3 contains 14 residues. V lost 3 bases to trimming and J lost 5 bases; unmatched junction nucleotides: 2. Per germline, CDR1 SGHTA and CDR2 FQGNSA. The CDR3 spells CASSFSGDTGELFF. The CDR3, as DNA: TGTGCCAGCAGCTTTAGCGGGGATACCGGGGAGCTGTTTTTT.

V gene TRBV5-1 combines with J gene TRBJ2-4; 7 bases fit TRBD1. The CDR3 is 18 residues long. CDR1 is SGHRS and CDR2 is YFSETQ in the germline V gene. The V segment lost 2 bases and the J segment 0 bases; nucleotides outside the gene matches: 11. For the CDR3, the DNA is TGCGCCAGCAGCTTCGGGACAGCGCTAGCCCTAGCCAAAAACATTCAGTACTTC. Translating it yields CASSFGTALALAKNIQYF.

The CDR3 nucleotides are TGTGCCAGCAGCTTTGGGCAGGGGGCCAACTATGGCTACACCTTC. This encodes CASSFGQGANYGYTF. The V gene is TRBV7-9, the J gene TRBJ1-2; 8 bases match TRBD1. CDR1 is SEHNR, CDR2 FQNEAQ, per germline (reference sequence). V was clipped by 3 bases and J by 2 bases; unmatched bases: 5. This CDR3 region has 15 residues.

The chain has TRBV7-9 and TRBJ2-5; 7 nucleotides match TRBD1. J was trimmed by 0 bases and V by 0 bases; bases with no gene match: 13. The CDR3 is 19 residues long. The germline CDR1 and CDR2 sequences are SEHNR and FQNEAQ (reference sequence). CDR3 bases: TGTGCCAGCAGCTTAGCGCGGTACTTGACAGGGAAGTACCAAGAGACCCAGTACTTC. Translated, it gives CASSLARYLTGKYQETQYF.

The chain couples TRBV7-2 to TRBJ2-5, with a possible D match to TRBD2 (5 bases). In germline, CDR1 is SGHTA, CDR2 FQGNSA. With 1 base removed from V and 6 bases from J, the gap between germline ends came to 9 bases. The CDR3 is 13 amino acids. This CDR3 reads CASSLEREQTQYF. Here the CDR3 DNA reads TGTGCCAGCAGCTTAGAGAGGGAACAGACCCAGTACTTC.

Here the CDR3 DNA reads TGTGCCTGGAGTGTAGAAGGGGGCTATGAGCCCCAGCATTTT. Translation: CAWSVEGGYEPQHF. The chain couples TRBV30 to TRBJ1-5; 7 bases map to TRBD1. This CDR3 has 14 amino acids. J lost 8 bases, V lost 0 bases, and 7 bases had no gene match. Germline loops: CDR1 GTSNPN, CDR2 SVGIG (reference sequence).